The 11 T cell receptor beta chains below all came from one sample that was sequenced in a study of blood T cell repertoires in COVID-19. Measured with immunoSEQ multiplex PCR; TCRdb has only the in-frame clones, and not every one. The table has 200,000 or so clones, 70% to 85% seen once; the top ten hold 6.5% to 8.5%. The sample taken for sequencing was peripheral blood. These receptors all come from a human donor with acute or convalescent COVID-19. The donor label of this sample is uncertain.

The rearrangement links TRBV5-8 to TRBJ1-2, with a tentative D call TRBD1 (6 bases). CDR1 and CDR2 from the germline V gene are SGHTS and YDEGEE. The CDR3 consists of 13 residues. V was cut by 4 bases and J by 2 bases, with 9 bases left in between. The CDR3 is CASSRGQNYGYTF. CDR3 sequence (DNA): TGTGCCAGCAGCCGCGGACAGAACTATGGCTACACCTTC.

The V gene is TRBV28, the J gene TRBJ2-5, with 14 bases matching TRBD2. The CDR3 is 18 amino acids. V was pared by 4 bases and J by 2 bases, with 9 bases of the junction left unmatched. Germline lookup yields CDR1 MDHEN and CDR2 SYDVKM. CDR3 sequence: CASSSWTSGRTNQETQYF. CDR3 DNA: TGTGCCAGCAGTTCTTGGACTAGCGGGAGGACGAATCAAGAGACCCAGTACTTC.

This sequence joins TRBV7-9 and TRBJ2-1; TRBD2 matches 7 bases. Germline CDR1 and CDR2: SEHNR and FQNEAQ (reference sequence). With 2 bases clipped from V and 1 base from J, the junction kept 2 bases outside the gene matches. This CDR3 spans 15 amino acids. The CDR3 spells CASSLSSGSYNEQFF. In DNA, the CDR3 is TGTGCCAGCAGCTTATCTAGCGGATCCTACAATGAGCAGTTCTTC.

This chain connects TRBV3-1 (or the pseudogene TRBV3-2) to TRBJ2-5; 15 bases are a match to TRBD2. The ends lost 1 base at V and 2 bases at J; junction bases unmatched: 2. Per the germline V gene, CDR1 is LGHDT and CDR2 is YNNKEL (reference sequence). The CDR3 sequence is 17 residues long. Here the CDR3 DNA reads TGTGCCAGCAGCCAAGGCGGGACTAGCGGGGGGCAAGAGACCCAGTACTTC. This sequence encodes CASSQGGTSGGQETQYF.

The chain employs TRBV12-3 or TRBV12-4 and TRBJ1-2, with 10 nucleotides matching TRBD1. V lost 6 bases, J lost 7 bases, and 2 bases stayed unmatched. The CDR3 has 12 amino acids. CDR3 sequence reads: CASRGQGGGYTF. The CDR3 DNA sequence: TGTGCCAGCAGAGGACAGGGGGGTGGCTACACCTTC.

The CDR3 is CARPSSAGYNEQFF. In nucleotides, the CDR3 is TGTGCCAGACCGAGTTCAGCGGGGTACAATGAGCAGTTCTTC. This chain links TRBV11-2 with TRBJ2-1; TRBD2 aligns across 7 bases. CDR3 length: 14 amino acids. J was trimmed by 4 bases and V by 9 bases; bases with no gene match: 9. Germline assignment: CDR1 SGHAT and CDR2 FQNNGV. The full variable domain, rest sourced from reference TRBV11-2 and TRBJ2-1, is EAGVAQSPRYKIIEKRQSVAFWCNPISGHATLYWYQQILGQGPKLLIQFQNNGVVDDSQLPKDRFSAERLKGVDSTLKIQPAKLEDSAVYLCARPSSAGYNEQFFGPGTRLTVL.

V usage is TRBV25-1 and J usage is TRBJ2-4; 8 positions agree with TRBD1. Germline V gene sequence: CDR1 MGHDK, CDR2 SYGVNS. The CDR3 is 13 amino acids. The J segment lost 8 bases and the V segment lost 4 bases, leaving 4 bases of the junction unmatched. The CDR3 protein is CASSGTGLDIQYF. The CDR3 DNA sequence: TGTGCCAGCAGTGGGACAGGGTTGGACATTCAGTACTTC.

This chain links TRBV10-3 with TRBJ2-3; 8 bases fit TRBD2. CDR1 is ENHRY, CDR2 SYGVKD, per germline. With V trimmed by 3 bases and J by 4 bases, 12 bases remained unmatched. The CDR3 consists of 17 residues. In nucleotides, the CDR3 is TGTGCCATCAGTGACCCTTCCGGGAGGGCCGGAGCAGATACGCAGTATTTT. Translated, it gives CAISDPSGRAGADTQYF.

This clone was counted once. The chain carries TRBV7-8 and TRBJ2-7; 13 nucleotides align to TRBD2. V gave up 2 bases and J gave up 5 bases; unmatched junction bases: 6. This CDR3 is built from 16 residues. From germline, CDR1 is SGHVS and CDR2 FQNEAQ. The chain's CDR3 is CASSLLLAGGQDEQYF. CDR3 coding DNA: TGTGCCAGCAGCTTACTACTAGCGGGAGGGCAGGACGAGCAGTACTTC.

This rearrangement joins TRBV18 to TRBJ1-6; D remains ambiguous. The CDR3 extends over 15 amino acids. Trimming stripped 3 bases from V and 10 bases from J, with 16 bases between. In germline, CDR1 is KGHSH, CDR2 LQKENI. The chain's CDR3 is CASSPLSGLESPLHF. In DNA form, the CDR3 reads TGTGCCAGCTCACCCTTGAGCGGGTTGGAATCACCCCTCCACTTT.

This rearrangement joins TRBV2 to TRBJ2-5; TRBD2 matches 7 bases. V was pared by 8 bases and J by 1 base, with 4 bases of the junction left unmatched. Germline values: CDR1 SNHLY, CDR2 FYNNEI. The CDR3 spans 13 residues. Here the CDR3 reads CASGDYLQETQYF. In nucleotides, the CDR3 is TGTGCCAGCGGGGACTATCTCCAAGAGACCCAGTACTTC. Filled out from reference TRBV2 and TRBJ2-5, the complete variable domain reads EPEVTQTPSHQVTQMGQEVILRCVPISNHLYFYWYRQILGQKVEFLVSFYNNEISEKSEIFDDQFSVERPDGSNFTLKIRSTKLEDSAMYFCASGDYLQETQYFGPGTRLLVL.